These 9 T cell receptor beta chains were sequenced from one sample in a study of molecular identifiers for immune sequencing clone quantification. TCRdb re-called the PCR reads through MiXCR, storing one row per CDR3 protein. The sample yields 400,000 to 600,000 distinct CDR3 sequences, around 23% seen once. The sequencing input was naive CD8+ T cells from blood, with Jurkat cell RNA spiked in. The sample's subset: FACS-sorted CD8+CD4-CCR7+CD45RA+ naive T cells. The origin of the receptors is a human donor in good health. Some libraries in this study had Jurkat cell RNA spiked in.

This clonotype was recorded many times. The gene calls are TRBV5-5 and TRBJ2-4; TRBD1 might be the D (5 bases). V shed 1 base and J shed 10 bases, with 9 bases lying between them. CDR1 is SGHKS and CDR2 is YYEKEE in the germline V gene (reference sequence). This CDR3 has 12 amino acids. This CDR3 reads CASSLQGRIQYF. The CDR3 DNA reads TGTGCCAGCAGCTTGCAGGGAAGGATTCAGTACTTC. The full variable domain, in which reference TRBV5-5 and TRBJ2-4 provide the parts outside the CDR3, is DAGVTQSPTHLIKTRGQQVTLRCSPISGHKSVSWYQQVLGQGPQFIFQYYEKEERGRGNFPDRFSARQFPNYSSELNVNALLLGDSALYLCASSLQGRIQYFGAGTRLSVL.

This clonotype was seen repeatedly, ten times or more. The chain combines TRBV15 with TRBJ1-3; D gene ambiguous. There are 14 residues in the CDR3. Trimming left V 5 bases short and J 3 bases short, with 11 bases between. Germline CDR1 and CDR2: LNHNV and YYDKDF (reference sequence). CDR3 sequence (DNA): TGTGCCACCAGCTCCCGTGGGCATGGAAACACCATATATTTT. This gives the protein CATSSRGHGNTIYF.

CDR3 nucleotides: TGTGCCAGCAGTGTTGACGGGGGGGATTGGGAGCAGTACTTC. Amino acids: CASSVDGGDWEQYF. J is TRBJ2-7 and V is TRBV6-1, with 8 bases matching TRBD2. The J segment lost 7 bases and the V segment lost 4 bases, leaving 9 bases of the junction unmatched. CDR3 size: 14 residues. CDR1 MNHNS and CDR2 SASEGT come from the germline V gene.

This clonotype showed up just once. V usage is TRBV20-1 and J usage is TRBJ1-6; maybe TRBD1 (5 bases). The CDR3 spans 16 residues. The V gene lost 3 bases and the J gene lost 5 bases, with 17 bases spanning the gap. Germline V CDR1 and CDR2: DFQATT, SNEGSKA (reference sequence). CDR3 protein: CSASDMAGPNNSPLHF. The CDR3 DNA follows: TGCAGTGCTAGTGATATGGCGGGACCTAATAATTCACCCCTCCACTTT.

This clonotype showed up just a few times. The chain uses TRBV10-3 and TRBJ2-1; 15 positions agree with TRBD2. The CDR3 loop spans 17 amino acids. Trimming removed 4 bases from V and 8 bases from J; junction bases left unmatched: 9. The germline gives CDR1 ENHRY, CDR2 SYGVKD. Here the CDR3 reads CAISGEPGTSGRYEQFF. In DNA, the CDR3 is TGTGCCATCAGTGGCGAACCCGGGACTAGCGGGAGGTATGAGCAGTTCTTC.

On this clonotype: Given a much more abundant clone one base away, this may be a read error. The chain joins TRBV4-1 to TRBJ2-6; D might be TRBD1 (5 bases). The CDR3 is 17 residues long. CDR1 is MGHRA and CDR2 is YSYEKL in the germline V gene. CDR3 protein: CASSQAKDLSGADVLTF. Written as DNA, the CDR3 is TGCGCCAGCAGCCAGGCAAAAGACTTATCTGGGGCCGACGTCCTGACTTTC.

The rearrangement links TRBV11-2 to TRBJ1-4; no definite D call. Looked up from germline, CDR1 is SGHAT and CDR2 is FQNNGV. The V gene lost 4 bases and the J gene lost 8 bases, with 20 bases spanning the gap. The length of the CDR3 is 16 residues. This chain's CDR3 is CASSSTAVRGREKLFF. The CDR3 DNA sequence: TGTGCCAGCAGCTCTACCGCGGTCCGTGGGAGAGAAAAACTGTTTTTT.

This clonotype was seen a handful of times. The J gene is TRBJ2-7, the V gene TRBV27; 8 bases agree with TRBD1. Germline-derived CDR1 and CDR2 are MNHEY and SMNVEV (reference sequence). The CDR3 runs 16 residues. Trimming at V came to 6 bases and at J to 3 bases, leaving 13 bases not matched to a gene. The CDR3 protein is CASRRTRDRSGYEQYF. The CDR3 DNA follows: TGTGCCAGCAGGAGGACACGGGACAGGTCGGGCTACGAGCAGTACTTC.

The rearrangement uses TRBV6-1 and TRBJ2-3; D is uncertain. Deletions cut 1 base from V and 2 bases from J, with 16 bases between. The CDR3 contains 17 residues. Germline V gene lookup returns CDR1 MNHNS and CDR2 SASEGT. The CDR3 spells CASSEELWAVFTDTQYF. The CDR3 DNA follows: TGTGCCAGCAGTGAAGAACTCTGGGCAGTGTTCACAGATACGCAGTATTTT.